The source of this TCR beta chain is a study of shared clonotypes between healthy human individuals. TCRdb keeps only in-frame clones here, not all; method: immunoSEQ multiplex PCR. This sample carries nearly 600,000 clones, less than 97% of them seen once, and the ten largest clones take 0.1% to 0.11%. Germline-derived CDR1 and CDR2 are MDHEN and SYDVKM. V dropped 6 bases and J dropped 0; count of bases not matched to a gene: 11. The CDR3 is 17 amino acids. The naive CD8 subset, CD45RO-negative cells positively selected for CCR7, excluded terminally differentiated effector memory CD45RA+ cells. Sequenced: naive CD8+ T cells sorted from blood. The chain combines TRBV28 with TRBJ2-1; 7 bases align to TRBD2. This TCR came from a woman between 25 and 40 years old in good health. The CDR3 reads CASSPLEAGASYNEQFF. CDR3 sequence (DNA): TGTGCCAGCAGCCCTTTAGAGGCGGGAGCCTCCTACAATGAGCAGTTCTTC. The variable domain in full, completed from reference TRBV28 and TRBJ2-1, reads DVKVTQSSRYLVKRTGEKVFLECVQDMDHENMFWYRQDPGLGLRLIYFSYDVKMKEKGDIPEGYSVSREKKERFSLILESASTNQTSMYLCASSPLEAGASYNEQFFGPGTRLTVL.